Detailed here is one TCR beta chain. These data belong to a study of T cell changes during pregnancy in multiple sclerosis. CDR1 and CDR2 from the germline V gene are SNHLY and FYNNEI. This CDR3 spans 14 amino acids. V was cut by 5 bases and J by 4 bases, with 14 bases left in between. This table comes from immunoSEQ multiplex PCR, and its TCRdb copy is limited to in-frame clones, with some not included. The sample shows 40,000 to 60,000 clones, approximately 91% of them seen only once. The chain links TRBV2 to TRBJ1-2; a weak D match, TRBD1 (5 bases). Sequencing used CD8+ T cells from peripheral blood mononuclear cells, obtained after pregnancy. This TCR was recovered from a female donor with multiple sclerosis, enrolled in a pregnancy study. The CDR3 region is CASSRGGGSYGYTF. DNA of the CDR3: TGTGCCAGCAGTCGGGGGGGAGGGAGCTATGGCTACACCTTC.